These 2 T cell receptor beta chains came from one sample sequenced in a study of blood T cells in healthy people across ages. Using a J-beta primer mix together with a sample-barcoded 5' primer, a second PCR was run for about 6 to 12 cycles. TCRdb reprocessed the 5' RACE reads with MiXCR, giving one entry per CDR3 protein. The top ten hold around a quarter of the sample, which has roughly 830,000 distinct CDR3 sequences, around 62% seen once. Material: blood. The receptors derive from a young man in good health.

This chain joins TRBV7-3 and TRBJ2-1; TRBD1 matches 8 bases. The CDR3 consists of 15 residues. Germline V gives CDR1 SGHTA, CDR2 FQGTGA. V was pared by 5 bases and J by 10 bases, with 13 bases of the junction left unmatched. The CDR3 loop is CASSQSRTGPQEQFF. DNA of the CDR3: TGTGCCAGCAGCCAATCCCGGACAGGGCCACAGGAGCAGTTCTTC.

The chain joins TRBV10-3 to TRBJ2-1, with a tentative D call TRBD2 (7 bases). Germline CDR1 reads ENHRY; CDR2 reads SYGVKD. V was pared by 0 bases and J by 4 bases, with 10 bases between. The CDR3 has 15 amino acids. The CDR3: CAISESGGVYNEQFF. The CDR3 bases are TGTGCCATCAGTGAGTCAGGGGGGGTGTACAATGAGCAGTTCTTC.